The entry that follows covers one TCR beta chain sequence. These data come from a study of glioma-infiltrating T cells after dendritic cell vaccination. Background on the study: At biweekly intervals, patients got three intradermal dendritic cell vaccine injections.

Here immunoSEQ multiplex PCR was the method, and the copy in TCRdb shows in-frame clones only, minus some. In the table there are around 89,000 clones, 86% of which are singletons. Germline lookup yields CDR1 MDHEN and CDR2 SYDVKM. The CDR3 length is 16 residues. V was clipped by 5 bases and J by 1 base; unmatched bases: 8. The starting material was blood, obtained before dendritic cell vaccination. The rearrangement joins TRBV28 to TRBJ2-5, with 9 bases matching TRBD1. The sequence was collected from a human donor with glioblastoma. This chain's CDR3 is CASSPWTGAVQETQYF. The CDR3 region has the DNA TGTGCCAGCAGTCCATGGACAGGGGCCGTCCAAGAGACCCAGTACTTC.